This TCR beta chain stems from a study of OX40 agonist ivuxolimab in advanced cancers. TCRdb's table, derived via immunoSEQ multiplex PCR, lists solely in-frame clones and lacks some. Of approximately 61,000 clones listed, 75% to 90% are singletons. This TCR derives from an adult with an advanced solid tumor such as melanoma, head and neck, liver or kidney cancer. The sample here was CD4+ or CD8+ T cells sorted from blood, taken in a trial of the OX40 agonist ivuxolimab.

The CDR3 protein is CASSYSEGTGELFF. The CDR3 DNA reads TGTGCCAGCAGTTACTCGGAGGGCACCGGGGAGCTGTTTTTT. The chain couples TRBV6-6 to TRBJ2-2; tentative D call: TRBD2 (6 bases). The CDR3 has 14 residues. CDR1 and CDR2 (germline): MNHNY, SVGAGI (reference sequence). Trimming shortened V by 0 bases and J by 4 bases, and 6 bases separated the two germline ends.